These T cell receptor beta chains were read from a single sample in a study of brain T cells in children with intractable seizures. Data came from immunoSEQ multiplex PCR; TCRdb stores just in-frame clones and leaves some out. The sample records around 340,000 clones, 93% being singletons. This specimen consisted of peripheral blood, obtained around 5 months after surgery. These receptors all come from a boy under three years old with tuberous sclerosis and intractable seizures. CDR3s include the opening cysteine and the closing phenylalanine or tryptophan. The D gene is left open where the match is weak. Some rows have no size entry. The others give once, few or many, or a class for an expanded clone.

v_call	clone_size	j_call	d_call	cdr3_nt	cdr3_aa
TRBV5-1	once	TRBJ1-1	NA	TGCGCCAGCAGCTTCTTATCGGGGGTGACTAACACTGAAGCTTTCTTT	CASSFLSGVTNTEAFF
TRBV20-1	NA	TRBJ1-4	NA	TGCAGTGCTAGTGTCCAGGCAACTAATGAAAAACTGTTTTTT	CSASVQATNEKLFF
TRBV11-2	NA	TRBJ2-3	NA	TGTGCCAGCAGCTCAGGGGGGGGGACTAGTACGCAGTATTTT	CASSSGGGTSTQYF
TRBV6-1	NA	TRBJ2-7	NA	TGTGCCAGCAGTGATGAGGTTGGGGCAGCCGACTCCTACGAGCAGTACTTC	CASSDEVGAADSYEQYF
TRBV18	NA	TRBJ2-5	NA	TGTGCCAGCTCTCAAGAAGGGAGTGAAGAGACCCAGTACTTC	CASSQEGSEETQYF
TRBV12-3/TRBV12-4	NA	TRBJ2-2	NA	TGTGCCAGCAGTTTAACGGCCACCGGGGAGCTGTTTTTT	CASSLTATGELFF
TRBV11-2	NA	TRBJ2-1	TRBD2	TGTGCCAGCAGCTTAGTAAGCCTAGCGGGAGTCAATGAGCAGTTCTTC	CASSLVSLAGVNEQFF
TRBV2	NA	TRBJ1-5	NA	TGTGCCAGCAGTGGAGAAATCAATCAGCCCCAGCATTTT	CASSGEINQPQHF
TRBV4-2	NA	TRBJ2-5	TRBD2	TGTGCCAGCAGCCAAGGGACTAGCGGGCGCCAAGAGACCCAGTACTTC	CASSQGTSGRQETQYF
TRBV6-5	NA	TRBJ1-4	TRBD1	TGTGCCAGCAGTACGACAGGGGCGGCTAATGAAAAACTGTTTTTT	CASSTTGAANEKLFF
TRBV30	NA	TRBJ2-1	NA	TGTGCCTGGAGTGTTAGTGGGGGGGAGCAGTTCTTC	CAWSVSGGEQFF
TRBV5-8	NA	TRBJ1-2	NA	TGTGCCAGCAGCGCCCGGGACCCCTTTATGCGGTATGGCTACACCTTC	CASSARDPFMRYGYTF
TRBV2	NA	TRBJ2-2	NA	TGTGCCAGCAGTGAATCGGGAAGGTACAGCGGGGAGCTGTTTTTT	CASSESGRYSGELFF
TRBV27	NA	TRBJ1-5	NA	TGTGCCAGCAGTTTATCGGGGAGGAATCAGCCCCAGCATTTT	CASSLSGRNQPQHF
TRBV2	NA	TRBJ2-7	NA	TGTGCCAGCGGGGCCTCCTCTGCGGGGGCCGAGCAGTACTTC	CASGASSAGAEQYF
TRBV7-3	NA	TRBJ2-3	NA	TGTGCCAGCAGCTTAGGCTACTCCGGCACAGATACGCAGTATTTT	CASSLGYSGTDTQYF
TRBV7-9	few	TRBJ1-2	TRBD1	TGTGCCAGCAGCTCCACAAGACAGGGGGCGTACTATGGCTACACCTTC	CASSSTRQGAYYGYTF
TRBV19	NA	TRBJ1-1	TRBD1	TGTGCCAGTAGTATAGATAAGACAGGGGGCACTGAAGCTTTCTTT	CASSIDKTGGTEAFF
TRBV5-1	NA	TRBJ1-4	TRBD1	TGCGCCAGCAGCCCTACAGGGGGCCGGGAAAAACTGTTTTTT	CASSPTGGREKLFF
TRBV6-1	NA	TRBJ2-1	TRBD1	TGTGCCAGCGGCCGGACAGGGTCGGGCAATGAGCAGTTCTTC	CASGRTGSGNEQFF
TRBV5-1	NA	TRBJ1-1	TRBD1	TGCGCCAGCAGCTTGGAGGGGGCTGTTGAAGCTTTCTTT	CASSLEGAVEAFF
TRBV28	NA	TRBJ2-7	TRBD2	TGTGCCAGCAGTCCAAGAACTATCGGGACTAGCGGGACTTACGAGCAGTACTTC	CASSPRTIGTSGTYEQYF
TRBV24-1	NA	TRBJ2-7	NA	TGTGCCACCAGTGGCCCCTCGGGGACAAAGACCTACGAGCAGTACTTC	CATSGPSGTKTYEQYF
TRBV11-3	NA	TRBJ1-1	NA	TGTGCCAGCAGCTTTTCACAGACAAACACTGAAGCTTTCTTT	CASSFSQTNTEAFF
TRBV2	NA	TRBJ1-1	NA	TGTGCCAGCTCTTACAGGAACACTGAAGCTTTCTTT	CASSYRNTEAFF
TRBV7-9	NA	TRBJ2-3	TRBD1	TGTGCCAGCAGCTTAGCCGGGGACAGGGGGAGGGCGCAGTATTTT	CASSLAGDRGRAQYF
TRBV5-1	NA	TRBJ2-7	TRBD2	TGCGCCAGCAGCTTGGCAGGGGAACTAGCGGGAGGATCCCACGAGCAGTACTTC	CASSLAGELAGGSHEQYF
TRBV20-1	NA	TRBJ2-1	NA	TGCAGTGCGTATAGGAATGAGCAGTTCTTC	CSAYRNEQFF
TRBV19	few	TRBJ1-2	NA	TGTGCCAGTAGGGCCTCTGGTGTACCTGGCTACACCTTC	CASRASGVPGYTF
TRBV5-4	NA	TRBJ2-7	NA	TGTGCCAGCAGCTTGTCAGGGAGAGATGAGCAGTACTTC	CASSLSGRDEQYF
TRBV12-5	NA	TRBJ2-5	TRBD2	TGTGCTAGTGGTTTGGTATCGGGGGGTAGTAAGTATATAGAGACCCAGTACTTC	CASGLVSGGSKYIETQYF
TRBV7-3	NA	TRBJ1-1	TRBD1	TGTGCCAGCAGCATTACAGGGGCCCGGAACACTGAAGCTTTCTTT	CASSITGARNTEAFF
TRBV9	NA	TRBJ2-7	TRBD1	TGTGCCAGCAGCGTGAGGAAACCCGGGACAGGGAGTACCGGCGAGCAGTACTTC	CASSVRKPGTGSTGEQYF
TRBV29-1	NA	TRBJ1-2	NA	TGCAGCGTTGAAAACCCCTATGGCTACACCTTC	CSVENPYGYTF
TRBV9	NA	TRBJ2-5	TRBD2	TGTGCCAGCAGCGCAACAGCGGGGGGAGAGACCCAGTACTTC	CASSATAGGETQYF
TRBV29-1	NA	TRBJ2-3	TRBD2	TGCAGCGTTGAAGAGCTAGCGGGCCCCACAGATACGCAGTATTTT	CSVEELAGPTDTQYF
TRBV4-2	NA	TRBJ2-5	TRBD2	TGTGCCAGCAGCCCCCTAGCGGGATCCCAAGAGACCCAGTACTTC	CASSPLAGSQETQYF
TRBV7-2	NA	TRBJ2-1	NA	TGTGCCAGCAGCTTAGGGGCGATCAATGAGCAGTTCTTC	CASSLGAINEQFF
TRBV18	NA	TRBJ2-5	TRBD1	TGTGCCAGCTCACCGAGACACGGGGACAGCCAAGAGACCCAGTACTTC	CASSPRHGDSQETQYF
TRBV24-1	NA	TRBJ2-5	NA	TGTGCCACCAGTGATTTTGGAGAGACCCAGTACTTC	CATSDFGETQYF
TRBV4-1	NA	TRBJ2-7	TRBD2	TGCGCCAGCAGCCAGGAGGGACTAGCGGGAGGTTACGAGCAGTACTTC	CASSQEGLAGGYEQYF
TRBV7-8	few	TRBJ2-7	NA	TGTGCCAGCAGCTTCGTTCGGGACTCAACCTACGAGCAGTACTTC	CASSFVRDSTYEQYF
TRBV15	NA	TRBJ2-3	TRBD2	TGTGCCACCAGCAAACCTTTGGGGCTAGCGGGCACAGATACGCAGTATTTT	CATSKPLGLAGTDTQYF
TRBV7-9	NA	TRBJ2-5	NA	TGTGCCAGCAGCTTAGAGGTAGTGGAGACCCAGTACTTC	CASSLEVVETQYF
TRBV15	NA	TRBJ1-6	NA	TGTGCCACCAGCAGAGATCGGGGGAATAATTCACCCCTCCACTTT	CATSRDRGNNSPLHF
TRBV2	NA	TRBJ2-6	TRBD2	TGTGCCAGCAGTGGGATGGGACTAGCGGGTCGTTCTGGGGCCAACGTCCTGACTTTC	CASSGMGLAGRSGANVLTF
TRBV15	NA	TRBJ2-7	NA	TGTGCCACCAGCAGGCCCCCCTACGAGCAGTACTTC	CATSRPPYEQYF
TRBV27	NA	TRBJ1-1	NA	TGTGCCAGCAGTTTGGCGGGTGCGACTGAAGCTTTCTTT	CASSLAGATEAFF
TRBV9	NA	TRBJ2-5	NA	TGTGCCAGCAGCGTAGCCGGCGCCGAGACCCAGTACTTC	CASSVAGAETQYF
TRBV24-1	NA	TRBJ2-7	TRBD1	TGTGCCACCAGTCAAACAACAGGGGGCGTAAACGAGCAGTACTTC	CATSQTTGGVNEQYF
TRBV6-5	NA	TRBJ2-1	NA	TGTGCCAGCCTTGAGGTGGGCTCCTACAATGAGCAGTTCTTC	CASLEVGSYNEQFF
TRBV19	NA	TRBJ2-1	NA	TGTGCCAGTAGTATTCTTCTGTACAATGAGCAGTTCTTC	CASSILLYNEQFF